This passage covers 5 T cell receptor beta chains from one sample sequenced in a study of cytomegalovirus exposure and HLA in healthy donors. The PCR made use of 60 Vbeta and 13 Jbeta primers. Some clones are missing from TCRdb's copy, which holds only in-frame ones; the method was immunoSEQ multiplex PCR. Here the sample spans a few hundred thousand clones, around 79% being singletons. Source material: PBMCs. These receptors originate from a girl aged 2-15 years in good health and CMV-seronegative.

This clone was found a few times. This chain connects TRBV6-5 to TRBJ2-3, with TRBD2 matching 9 bases. This CDR3 region has 15 residues. Germline CDR1 reads MNHEY; CDR2 reads SVGAGI. V lost 5 bases, J lost 1 base, and 4 bases stayed unmatched. CDR3 in DNA: TGTGCCAGCAGTCCGACTAGCGGTGGCACAGATACGCAGTATTTT. Residues: CASSPTSGGTDTQYF.

The V call is TRBV15, the J call TRBJ1-2; D gene uncertain. The germline V and J ends were trimmed by 3 bases and 6 bases, with 8 bases remaining between them. The CDR3 spans 12 residues. Per the germline V gene, CDR1 is LNHNV and CDR2 is YYDKDF (reference sequence). DNA of the CDR3: TGTGCCACCAGCAGGCAGGCCGATGGCTACACCTTC. It specifies CATSRQADGYTF.

This rearrangement joins TRBV9 to TRBJ1-3; D not certain. With 0 bases removed from V and 0 bases from J, the gap between germline ends came to 10 bases. Germline-derived CDR1 and CDR2 are SGDLS and YYNGEE. The CDR3 contains 16 residues. This CDR3 reads CASSVGGEGSGNTIYF. CDR3 nucleotide sequence: TGTGCCAGCAGCGTAGGAGGAGAGGGCTCTGGAAACACCATATATTTT.

The rearrangement uses TRBV7-3 and TRBJ1-6, with D unresolved. In germline, CDR1 is SGHTA, CDR2 FQGTGA. CDR3 size: 14 residues. V was trimmed by 1 base and J by 11 bases, leaving 12 bases between them. CDR3 sequence: CASSLNSWSAPLHF. The CDR3 DNA follows: TGTGCCAGCAGCTTAAATTCCTGGAGCGCACCCCTCCACTTT.

CDR3 loop: CASSVGPAYEQYF. In nucleotides, the CDR3 is TGTGCCAGCAGCGTTGGGCCAGCCTACGAGCAGTACTTC. V usage is TRBV9 and J usage is TRBJ2-7; no clear D. Germline V gene data show CDR1 as SGDLS and CDR2 as YYNGEE. The CDR3 has 13 residues. The ends were cut back, 2 bases at V and 2 bases at J, with 8 bases in the middle.